This T cell receptor beta chain was captured by sequencing in a study of CD8 T cells in ankylosing spondylitis. The germline gives CDR1 LGHDT, CDR2 YNNKEL (reference sequence). V dropped 4 bases and J dropped 13 bases, with 26 bases sitting between them. This CDR3 comprises 16 residues. There are many counts of this clonotype. Its antigen is not identified. TCRdb ran MiXCR on the 5' RACE reads and lists one entry per CDR3 protein. The sample shows approximately 300,000 distinct CDR3 sequences, 6.5% to 10% of them seen only once. Study-level results: Characteristic, it appeared, of ankylosing spondylitis blood was a TCR beta motif of fewer than 10 highly homologous variants.

V is TRBV3-1 and J is TRBJ2-1; a weak D match, TRBD1 (5 bases). The receptor was isolated from a male donor with ankylosing spondylitis. Material for sequencing was blood, either unsorted or a sorted T cell fraction (not recorded which). The CDR3: CASSLTGLGVLGQQFF. The CDR3 DNA reads as TGTGCCAGCAGCCTGACGGGCCTAGGGGTCCTGGGCCAACAGTTCTTC.